The 18 T cell receptor beta chains below all came from one sample that was sequenced in a study of OX40 agonist ivuxolimab in advanced cancers. Data came from immunoSEQ multiplex PCR; TCRdb stores just in-frame clones and leaves some out. The sample shows about 100,000 clones, approximately 90% of them seen only once. Source: CD4+ or CD8+ T cells sorted from blood, taken in a trial of the OX40 agonist ivuxolimab. The receptors here all came from an adult with an advanced solid tumor such as melanoma, head and neck, liver or kidney cancer.

The chain employs TRBV7-3 and TRBJ2-5; D gene uncertain. V was pared by 5 bases and J by 5 bases, with 15 bases between. This CDR3 is built from 14 residues. The germline CDR1 and CDR2 sequences are SGHTA and FQGTGA. CDR3 coding DNA: TGTGCCAGCAGCGCCGGCCCCTCTCTGGAGACCCAGTACTTC. Its translation is CASSAGPSLETQYF.

The CDR3 is CASSSGFYEQYF. The DNA for the CDR3 is TGTGCCAGCAGCTCAGGGTTCTACGAGCAGTACTTC. The V gene is TRBV5-6, the J gene TRBJ2-7, with D tentatively TRBD1 (5 bases). V lost 3 bases to trimming and J lost 3 bases, with 7 bases between them. Germline V gene sequence: CDR1 SGHDT, CDR2 YYEEEE. The CDR3 consists of 12 residues.

The CDR3 DNA follows: TGTGCCAGCTCACCACTAGCGGGAGGCCAGGGCACAGATACGCAGTATTTT. Protein sequence: CASSPLAGGQGTDTQYF. The rearrangement links TRBV18 to TRBJ2-3, with 10 bases lining up with TRBD2. V lost 1 base, J lost 1 base, and 5 bases stayed unmatched. Germline CDR1 KGHSH, CDR2 LQKENI. The CDR3 contains 17 residues.

The gene calls are TRBV6-5 and TRBJ2-2; D is undetermined. The CDR3 covers 12 residues. CDR1 is MNHEY, CDR2 SVGAGI, per germline. V was trimmed by 6 bases and J by 4 bases, leaving 6 bases between them. The DNA of the CDR3 is TGTGCCAGCAGGGATTCCACCGGGGAGCTGTTTTTT. This gives the protein CASRDSTGELFF.

V gene TRBV27 combines with J gene TRBJ2-7; no clear D gene. The CDR3 runs 14 residues. Trimming removed 6 bases at V and 0 bases at J, with 12 bases between. Per the germline V gene, CDR1 is MNHEY and CDR2 is SMNVEV (reference sequence). CDR3: CASRPLKSSYEQYF. CDR3 DNA: TGTGCCAGCAGACCGCTAAAGTCCTCCTACGAGCAGTACTTC.

This rearrangement joins TRBV18 to TRBJ2-2; D remains unclear. This CDR3 has 15 residues. CDR1 KGHSH and CDR2 LQKENI come from the germline V gene. With 4 bases removed from V and 2 bases from J, the gap between germline ends came to 11 bases. CDR3 in amino acids: CASSLWTENTGELFF. The CDR3 DNA sequence: TGTGCCAGCTCACTATGGACGGAAAACACCGGGGAGCTGTTTTTT.

This rearrangement joins TRBV28 to TRBJ2-2, with D maybe TRBD1 (5 bases). This CDR3 is built from 13 residues. The germline V and J ends were trimmed by 6 bases and 3 bases, with 8 bases remaining between them. Looked up from germline, CDR1 is MDHEN and CDR2 is SYDVKM. CDR3 bases: TGTGCCAGCAGAAAGACAGACACCGGGGAGCTGTTTTTT. This sequence encodes CASRKTDTGELFF.

The rearrangement uses TRBV9 and TRBJ2-7; no firm D call. V dropped 4 bases and J dropped 2 bases, with 7 bases sitting between them. Germline V gives CDR1 SGDLS, CDR2 YYNGEE. This CDR3 has 12 amino acids. This CDR3 is CASSSNPYEQYF. For the CDR3, the DNA is TGTGCCAGCAGCTCGAACCCCTACGAGCAGTACTTC.

In DNA, the CDR3 is TGTGCCAGCAGCTTAGGACTAGCGGGCGCCACCTACGAGCAGTACTTC. Protein product: CASSLGLAGATYEQYF. The chain employs TRBV7-2 and TRBJ2-7, with 10 nucleotides matching TRBD2. The trim removed 1 base at V and 2 bases at J, leaving 5 bases unmatched. The germline CDR1 and CDR2 sequences are SGHTA and FQGNSA. This CDR3 is 16 amino acids long.

About this clone: This is likely a read error, given that the CDR3 carries no conserved phenylalanine or tryptophan at its end. The rearrangement links TRBV29-1 to TRBJ2-7, with D possibly TRBD2 on 6 matching bases. The germline V gene encodes CDR1 SQVTM and CDR2 ANQGSEA. The CDR3 length is 14 residues. V was cut by 4 bases and J by 5 bases, with 18 bases left in between. The CDR3 DNA sequence: TGCAGCGTTGCCCCGGGAGCCCCATGGAACGAGCAGTACCTC. Translation gives CSVAPGAPWNEQYL.

The chain carries TRBV19 and TRBJ1-5; 8 nucleotides match TRBD1. J gave up 7 bases and V 6 bases, and 5 bases lay outside the gene matches. CDR3 size: 13 residues. Looked up from germline, CDR1 is LNHDA and CDR2 is SQIVND (reference sequence). The CDR3 protein is CASSLDREQPQHF. The CDR3 DNA reads as TGTGCCAGTAGCCTGGACAGGGAACAGCCCCAGCATTTT. The entire variable domain, with the rest obtained from reference TRBV19 and TRBJ1-5, is as follows: DGGITQSPKYLFRKEGQNVTLSCEQNLNHDAMYWYRQDPGQGLRLIYYSQIVNDFQKGDIAEGYSVSREKKESFPLTVTSAQKNPTAFYLCASSLDREQPQHFGDGTRLSIL.

V gene TRBV7-9 combines with J gene TRBJ1-4, with TRBD1 matching 7 bases. Germline trimming cut 3 bases from V and 4 bases from J; bases unmatched to any gene: 5. Per germline, CDR1 SEHNR and CDR2 FQNEAQ (reference sequence). The CDR3 loop spans 15 amino acids. The CDR3 DNA reads TGTGCCAGCAGCTTCAGACAGGGTTTTAATGAAAAACTGTTTTTT. Amino acids: CASSFRQGFNEKLFF.

The V gene is TRBV12-5, the J gene TRBJ1-1; D is uncertain. This CDR3 contains 12 residues. Trimming removed 2 bases from V and 5 bases from J, with 6 bases in between. CDR1 and CDR2 from the germline V gene are LGHNT and FRNRAP. CDR3 amino acids: CASGLSRTEAFF. For the CDR3, the DNA is TGTGCTAGTGGTTTGTCCCGAACTGAAGCTTTCTTT.

This clone was detected only once. This sequence joins TRBV5-4 and TRBJ2-3; TRBD2 matches at 8 bases. The CDR3 extends over 17 amino acids. The germline V gene has CDR1 SGHNT and CDR2 YYREEE (reference sequence). V was clipped by 0 bases and J by 0 bases; unmatched bases: 6. CDR3 DNA sequence: TGTGCCAGCAGCTTGGAGGCTAGCGGGCTTAGCACAGATACGCAGTATTTT. Residues: CASSLEASGLSTDTQYF.

V gene TRBV28 combines with J gene TRBJ2-1, with 8 positions matching TRBD1. V was clipped by 6 bases and J by 0 bases; unmatched bases: 7. From germline, CDR1 is MDHEN and CDR2 SYDVKM. The CDR3 is 16 residues long. The CDR3 sequence: CASRLGQASSYNEQFF. The CDR3 DNA reads TGTGCCAGCAGACTGGGACAGGCGAGCTCCTACAATGAGCAGTTCTTC.

This clone was recorded only once. The V call is TRBV5-1, the J call TRBJ2-5; D ambiguous. The CDR3 sequence is 13 residues long. The germline V gene has CDR1 SGHRS and CDR2 YFSETQ. V lost 7 bases and J lost 5, with 15 bases in between. The CDR3 is CASRNPGMETQYF. The CDR3 nucleotides are TGCGCCAGCCGAAACCCTGGTATGGAGACCCAGTACTTC.

The chain carries TRBV2 and TRBJ2-5; weak D call: TRBD2 (6 bases). The germline gives CDR1 SNHLY, CDR2 FYNNEI. Trimming stripped 2 bases from V and 4 bases from J, with 11 bases between. The CDR3 is made up of 14 amino acids. The CDR3 region has the DNA TGTGCCAGCAGTGAACGTATGCGGGGAGAGACCCAGTACTTC. Its translation is CASSERMRGETQYF. Combining the CDR3 with reference TRBV2 and TRBJ2-5 gives the whole variable domain EPEVTQTPSHQVTQMGQEVILRCVPISNHLYFYWYRQILGQKVEFLVSFYNNEISEKSEIFDDQFSVERPDGSNFTLKIRSTKLEDSAMYFCASSERMRGETQYFGPGTRLLVL.

The chain recombines TRBV7-2 with TRBJ2-7, with TRBD2 matching over 11 bases. The V segment lost 5 bases and the J segment 2 bases; nucleotides outside the gene matches: 8. There are 16 residues in the CDR3. Looked up from germline, CDR1 is SGHTA and CDR2 is FQGNSA. The CDR3 loop reads CASSRTLAGGTYEQYF. In nucleotides, the CDR3 is TGTGCCAGCAGCCGGACCCTAGCGGGAGGAACCTACGAGCAGTACTTC.